The clone carrying this T cell receptor (beta chain) was seen once. This entry is derived from a study of shared clonotypes between healthy human individuals. Trimming removed 5 bases from V and 7 bases from J, with 18 bases in between. CDR1 is PRHDT and CDR2 is FYEKMQ in the germline V gene (reference sequence). The CDR3 has 14 residues. Unsorted PBMC DNA was sequenced on ten immunoSEQ deep assay plates. Sequencing used immunoSEQ multiplex PCR; TCRdb keeps in-frame clones, though not all of them. The profile shows some 500,000 clones, approximately 77% of them singletons. The sequence was collected from a woman aged 40-49 years in good health. Some clones in this sample may be carry-over from other donors' samples. The source material was PBMCs. This chain links TRBV13 with TRBJ2-7; D perhaps matches TRBD1 (6 bases). The CDR3 sequence: CASSARIHQGEQYF. Here the CDR3 DNA reads TGTGCCAGCAGCGCTCGTATTCATCAGGGGGAGCAGTACTTC.